The 14 T cell receptor beta chains below were found in one sample sequenced in a study of cytomegalovirus exposure and HLA in healthy donors (TCRdb year 2017). The protocol used for the library was the immunoSEQ multiplex PCR assay. The multiplex PCR relied on a mix of 60 forward primers for TCR Vbeta segments and 13 reverse primers for TCR Jbeta segments. Not all clones reach the TCRdb copy of this immuneACCESS table, which keeps in-frame sequences only. Checked studies attribute under half of the gap to unresolved V genes and leave the rest unexplained. The sample table lists about 160,000 clones, 80% of them with a count of one. The ten most abundant clones make up over 0.95% of the sample. Sequences were obtained from PBMCs. All receptors derive from a woman in her fifties or sixties in good health and CMV-seronegative.

The J gene is TRBJ1-2, the V gene TRBV7-2, with a tentative D call TRBD1 (6 bases). Germline V gene data show CDR1 as SGHTA and CDR2 as FQGNSA. Deletions cut 3 bases from V and 7 bases from J, with 12 bases between. The CDR3 contains 13 residues. As DNA, the CDR3 is TGTGCCAGCAGCTTTTCGGGGGGGCTTGGCTACACCTTC. The encoded protein is CASSFSGGLGYTF.

The rearrangement links TRBV18 to TRBJ2-3; 7 bases agree with TRBD2. V lost 2 bases, J lost 2 bases, and 4 bases stayed unmatched. This CDR3 has 15 residues. CDR1 KGHSH and CDR2 LQKENI come from the germline V gene. The CDR3 coding sequence is TGTGCCAGCTCACCAGGGACTACCAACACAGATACGCAGTATTTT. This sequence encodes CASSPGTTNTDTQYF.

This clone was counted only a few times. The CDR3 loop is CASSSRDRAPTDTQYF. The DNA for the CDR3 is TGTGCCAGCAGTTCGAGAGACAGGGCCCCCACAGATACGCAGTATTTT. The V and J genes are TRBV28 and TRBJ2-3, with 7 bases identical to TRBD1. Germline CDR1 MDHEN, CDR2 SYDVKM. The V segment lost 4 bases and the J segment 2 bases; nucleotides outside the gene matches: 9. The CDR3 is 16 residues long. Filled out from reference TRBV28 and TRBJ2-3, the complete variable domain reads DVKVTQSSRYLVKRTGEKVFLECVQDMDHENMFWYRQDPGLGLRLIYFSYDVKMKEKGDIPEGYSVSREKKERFSLILESASTNQTSMYLCASSSRDRAPTDTQYFGPGTRLTVL.

J is TRBJ2-3 and V is TRBV6-4; TRBD1 might be the D (5 bases). CDR3 length equals 15 residues. V was cut by 3 bases and J by 2 bases, with 12 bases left in between. CDR1 is MRHNA and CDR2 is SNTAGT in the germline V gene. The CDR3 nucleotides are TGTGCCAGCAGTGAGGTCAAGGGGCACACAGATACGCAGTATTTT. It encodes CASSEVKGHTDTQYF.

This sequence joins TRBV5-4 and TRBJ1-2, with D hard to call. V lost 0 bases to trimming and J lost 6 bases, with 9 bases between them. The CDR3 extends over 13 amino acids. Germline-derived CDR1 and CDR2 are SGHNT and YYREEE (reference sequence). CDR3 bases: TGTGCCAGCAGCTTGGGCCGACAAGATGGCTACACCTTC. This codes for CASSLGRQDGYTF. Drawing the rest from reference TRBV5-4 and TRBJ1-2, the complete variable domain is ETGVTQSPTHLIKTRGQQVTLRCSSQSGHNTVSWYQQALGQGPQFIFQYYREEENGRGNFPPRFSGLQFPNYSSELNVNALELDDSALYLCASSLGRQDGYTFGSGTRLTVV.

This clone has just a few counts. The rearrangement uses TRBV7-9 and TRBJ2-6; D may be TRBD2 (6 bases). CDR1 and CDR2 (germline): SEHNR, FQNEAQ (reference sequence). The germline V and J ends were trimmed by 10 bases and 13 bases, with 14 bases remaining between them. The CDR3 runs 11 residues. CDR3 coding DNA: TGTGCCACACTCGGGACTCCGGTCCTGACTTTC. Protein product: CATLGTPVLTF.

This clone was observed a single time. The rearrangement links TRBV27 to TRBJ2-7; 9 bases map to TRBD1. Per the germline V gene, CDR1 is MNHEY and CDR2 is SMNVEV (reference sequence). The CDR3 runs to 15 residues. Trimming took 2 bases from V and 6 from J; bases not matched to a gene: 8. CDR3 nucleotides: TGTGCCAGCAGTTTAAGGGCGACAGGGGGGGGCGAGCAGTACTTC. Protein: CASSLRATGGGEQYF.

This clone was seen only once. The J gene is TRBJ2-7, the V gene TRBV5-4; TRBD1 agrees at 7 bases. This CDR3 comprises 14 residues. Germline CDR1 is SGHNT and CDR2 is YYREEE (reference sequence). J gave up 3 bases and V 3 bases, and 6 bases lay outside the gene matches. The CDR3 DNA follows: TGTGCCAGCAGCTCAATGGGGGACAGCTACGAGCAGTACTTC. Translation: CASSSMGDSYEQYF.

This sequence joins TRBV11-2 and TRBJ1-4; possibly TRBD1 for D (6 bases). The CDR3 is 16 amino acids. V was clipped by 1 base and J by 5 bases, with 14 bases between them. Per germline, CDR1 SGHAT and CDR2 FQNNGV. The chain's CDR3 is CASSLALYRENEKLFF. DNA of the CDR3: TGTGCCAGCAGCTTAGCCCTATACAGGGAGAATGAAAAACTGTTTTTT.

The chain is built from TRBV14 and TRBJ2-1; 9 nucleotides match TRBD2. The CDR3 is 16 residues long. Trimming cost V 0 bases and J 7 bases; bases outside gene matches: 7. CDR1 and CDR2 (germline): SGHDN, FVKESK. The CDR3 bases are TGTGCCAGCAGCCAAGATCTAGCGGGAATTAGGAATGAGCAGTTCTTC. Protein sequence: CASSQDLAGIRNEQFF. Looking up the rest from reference TRBV14 and TRBJ2-1 gives the full variable domain: EAGVTQFPSHSVIEKGQTVTLRCDPISGHDNLYWYRRVMGKEIKFLLHFVKESKQDESGMPNNRFLAERTGGTYSTLKVQPAELEDSGVYFCASSQDLAGIRNEQFFGPGTRLTVL.

The chain joins TRBV9 to TRBJ1-4; D may be TRBD1 (6 bases). With 0 bases removed from V and 8 bases from J, the gap between germline ends came to 11 bases. This CDR3 has 14 amino acids. CDR1 and CDR2 (germline): SGDLS, YYNGEE. Here the CDR3 DNA reads TGTGCCAGCAGCGTAGGGCAGGGGCGGGAAAAACTGTTTTTT. It translates to CASSVGQGREKLFF.

This clone has just one count. The chain employs TRBV18 and TRBJ1-1; possible D gene TRBD1, 6 bases. Trimming pared 0 bases from V and 4 bases from J, leaving 12 bases between. Germline V gives CDR1 KGHSH, CDR2 LQKENI. This CDR3 has 15 amino acids. In nucleotides, the CDR3 is TGTGCCAGCTCACCACCGATGGGGGCGAGCACTGAAGCTTTCTTT. Translating gives CASSPPMGASTEAFF.

This clone was recorded a few times. V usage is TRBV4-3 and J usage is TRBJ2-1; 8 bases match TRBD2. Trimming took 6 bases from V and 6 from J; bases not matched to a gene: 10. The CDR3 totals 15 residues. Germline CDR1 and CDR2: LGHNA and YSLEER. Here the CDR3 DNA reads TGCGCCAGCAGTGCGGAGAGCGGGGGCTCCAATGAGCAGTTCTTC. Translating gives CASSAESGGSNEQFF.

The V gene is TRBV7-9, the J gene TRBJ2-5; no clear D. V was clipped by 1 base and J by 2 bases, with 8 bases between them. The germline V gene has CDR1 SEHNR and CDR2 FQNEAQ (reference sequence). This CDR3 is 14 amino acids long. For the CDR3, the DNA is TGTGCCAGCAGCTTAGAAATCCAGCAAGAGACCCAGTACTTC. The encoded protein is CASSLEIQQETQYF.